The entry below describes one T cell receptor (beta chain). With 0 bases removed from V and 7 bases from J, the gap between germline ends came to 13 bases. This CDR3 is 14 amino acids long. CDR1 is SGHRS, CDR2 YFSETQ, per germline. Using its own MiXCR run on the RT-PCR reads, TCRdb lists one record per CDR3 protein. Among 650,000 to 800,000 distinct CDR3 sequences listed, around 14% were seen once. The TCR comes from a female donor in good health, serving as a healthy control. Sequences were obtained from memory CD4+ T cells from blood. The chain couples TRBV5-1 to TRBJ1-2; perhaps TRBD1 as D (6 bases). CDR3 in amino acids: CASSLDPGAGGYTF. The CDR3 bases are TGCGCCAGCAGCTTGGATCCGGGGGCGGGTGGCTACACCTTC.